This is a list of T cell receptor beta chains from one sample in a study of CD8 T cells in ankylosing spondylitis. TCRdb re-called the 5' RACE reads with MiXCR, one entry per CDR3 protein. The table lists 350,000 to 550,000 distinct CDR3 sequences, more than 25% of them singletons. Sequencing was performed on blood, either unsorted or a sorted T cell fraction (not recorded which). The source of these receptors is a male donor with ankylosing spondylitis. CDR3s include the opening cysteine and the closing phenylalanine or tryptophan. D genes are given only for firm matches. Rows may omit the clone size; those that give it use once, few, many or a size class.

NA | 14 | TRBJ2-2 | TRBV20-1 | once | CSATGGDGTGELFF | TGCAGTGCCACAGGGGGGGACGGCACCGGGGAGCTGTTTTTT
TRBD2 | 15 | TRBJ2-1 | TRBV27 | NA | CASRTGTSGINEQFF | TGTGCCAGCAGGACCGGGACTAGCGGGATAAATGAGCAGTTCTTC
NA | 15 | TRBJ1-4 | TRBV29-1 | NA | CSARRMGGRDEKLFF | TGCAGCGCCCGGAGGATGGGGGGACGTGATGAAAAACTGTTTTTT
NA | 15 | TRBJ1-5 | TRBV12-3/TRBV12-4 | few | CASSDLPPGLGSQHF | TGTGCCAGCAGTGACCTACCACCGGGCCTTGGCTCCCAGCATTTT
NA | 12 | TRBJ1-2 | TRBV10-3 | NA | CAISDGGWGYTF | TGTGCCATCAGTGACGGGGGTTGGGGCTACACCTTC
TRBD1 | 17 | TRBJ2-6 | TRBV5-1 | NA | CASSLNRGVTGANVLTF | TGCGCCAGCAGCTTGAACAGGGGGGTCACTGGGGCCAACGTCCTGACTTTC
TRBD1 | 18 | TRBJ2-6 | TRBV5-1 | few | CASSLEVGQRSGANVLTF | TGCGCCAGCAGCTTGGAAGTGGGACAGCGCTCTGGGGCCAACGTCCTGACTTTC
TRBD2 | 14 | TRBJ2-3 | TRBV5-1 | NA | CASSIEREGDTQYF | TGCGCCAGCAGCATCGAGCGGGAAGGAGATACGCAGTATTTT
NA | 15 | TRBJ1-5 | TRBV12-3/TRBV12-4 | NA | CASSFRSGGDQPQHF | TGTGCCAGCAGTTTTCGGTCCGGGGGCGATCAGCCCCAGCATTTT
NA | 15 | TRBJ1-2 | TRBV30 | few | CAWSVGGTGNYGYTF | TGTGCCTGGAGTGTAGGGGGAACAGGGAACTATGGCTACACCTTC
TRBD1 | 15 | TRBJ2-2 | TRBV7-7 | NA | CASSIQGARTGELFF | TGTGCCAGCAGCATACAGGGGGCGCGGACCGGGGAGCTGTTTTTT
TRBD2 | 13 | TRBJ2-1 | TRBV24-1 | NA | CATVGLAGNEQFF | TGTGCCACGGTAGGACTAGCCGGCAATGAGCAGTTCTTC
NA | 14 | TRBJ2-7 | TRBV3-1 | NA | CASSWAGLSYEQYF | TGTGCCAGCAGCTGGGCGGGCCTCTCCTACGAGCAGTACTTC
NA | 13 | TRBJ2-1 | TRBV29-1 | few | CSAGIWVYNEQFF | TGCAGCGCCGGCATATGGGTCTACAATGAGCAGTTCTTC
TRBD1 | 14 | TRBJ1-2 | TRBV5-1 | NA | CASSAVGQESGYTF | TGCGCCAGCAGCGCCGTCGGACAGGAGAGTGGCTACACCTTC
NA | 12 | TRBJ1-3 | TRBV7-9 | few | CASRSAGNTIYF | TGTGCCAGCAGGTCTGCTGGAAACACCATATATTTT
TRBD1 | 13 | TRBJ1-1 | TRBV29-1 | NA | CSVTGTGYTEAFF | TGCAGCGTAACCGGGACAGGGTATACTGAAGCTTTCTTT
TRBD1 | 14 | TRBJ2-7 | TRBV6-1 | NA | CASKEDRGSYEQYF | TGTGCCAGCAAAGAGGACAGGGGCTCCTACGAGCAGTACTTC
TRBD2 | 16 | TRBJ2-3 | TRBV20-1 | few | CSARGRTSGTTDTQYF | TGCAGTGCTAGAGGGAGGACTAGCGGAACCACAGATACGCAGTATTTT
TRBD1 | 15 | TRBJ1-2 | TRBV3-1 | few | CASSPLTGAVGGYTF | TGTGCCAGCAGCCCTCTGACAGGGGCGGTAGGGGGCTACACCTTC
NA | 15 | TRBJ2-7 | TRBV4-2 | many | CASSDTGTPTGEQYF | TGTGCCAGCAGCGATACCGGGACGCCAACAGGCGAGCAGTACTTC
TRBD1 | 15 | TRBJ1-1 | TRBV20-1 | NA | CSARPRQGLTPEAFF | TGCAGTGCTAGACCTAGACAGGGGCTGACCCCTGAAGCTTTCTTT
NA | 14 | TRBJ1-2 | TRBV11-2 | NA | CASSSPRGNYGYTF | TGTGCCAGCAGCTCACCCAGGGGAAACTATGGCTACACCTTC
TRBD1 | 16 | TRBJ1-1 | TRBV6-5 | NA | CASSYGGTGVNTEAFF | TGTGCCAGCAGTTACGGCGGGACAGGGGTGAACACTGAAGCTTTCTTT
TRBD2 | 17 | TRBJ2-1 | TRBV7-8 | NA | CASSLSSGRSSYNEQFF | TGTGCCAGCAGCTTAAGTAGCGGGAGAAGCTCCTACAATGAGCAGTTCTTC
NA | 11 | TRBJ2-5 | TRBV27 | NA | CASILAGTQYF | TGTGCCAGCATCTTGGCGGGGACCCAGTACTTC
TRBD2 | 15 | TRBJ2-7 | TRBV7-8 | few | CASSIEAGGHYEQYF | TGTGCCAGCAGCATAGAAGCGGGAGGGCACTACGAGCAGTACTTC
TRBD2 | 17 | TRBJ2-3 | TRBV4-2 | few | CASSQGGTSAGTDTQYF | TGTGCCAGCAGCCAAGGGGGGACTAGCGCGGGAACAGATACGCAGTATTTT
NA | 13 | TRBJ2-1 | TRBV5-1 | few | CASSPRRDNEQFF | TGCGCCAGCAGCCCGCGGAGGGACAATGAGCAGTTCTTC
NA | 13 | TRBJ2-5 | TRBV5-1 | NA | CASSGVVQETQYF | TGCGCCAGCAGCGGAGTGGTTCAAGAGACCCAGTACTTC
TRBD2 | 17 | TRBJ2-7 | TRBV4-2 | NA | CASSRQISGSGRYEQYF | TGTGCCAGCAGCCGTCAGATAAGCGGGAGTGGTAGATACGAGCAGTACTTC
TRBD2 | 16 | TRBJ2-7 | TRBV13 | few | CASSPTWLAGGYEQYF | TGTGCCAGCAGCCCAACTTGGCTAGCGGGAGGATACGAGCAGTACTTC
NA | 12 | TRBJ2-2 | TRBV20-1 | NA | CSASSNTGELFF | TGCAGTGCTAGTTCGAATACCGGGGAGCTGTTTTTT
TRBD2 | 16 | TRBJ2-1 | TRBV11-2 | NA | CASSSALAGGPSEQFF | TGTGCCAGCAGCTCGGCCTTAGCGGGAGGGCCGTCGGAGCAGTTCTTC
TRBD2 | 17 | TRBJ2-3 | TRBV7-6 | few | CASSPGLAGEMFDTQYF | TGTGCCAGCAGCCCGGGACTAGCGGGAGAAATGTTCGATACGCAGTATTTT
TRBD2 | 16 | TRBJ2-1 | TRBV7-2 | NA | CASSLDPGRADNEQFF | TGTGCCAGCAGCTTAGATCCCGGGAGGGCGGACAATGAGCAGTTCTTC
NA | 14 | TRBJ2-1 | TRBV5-5 | few | CASSLGRSYNEQFF | TGTGCCAGCAGCTTGGGGCGGAGTTACAATGAGCAGTTCTTC